This section outlines one T cell receptor beta chain sequence together with its context. Germline trimming cut 6 bases from V and 4 bases from J; bases unmatched to any gene: 7. From germline, CDR1 is LNHDA and CDR2 SQIVND (reference sequence). CDR3 length: 16 amino acids. Per the original methods: Reference gene primers were amplified, and this amplification served to estimate nucleated cell counts. Sequenced by immunoSEQ multiplex PCR; TCRdb stores in-frame clones only, minus some. That table supplies the V and J calls and clone size; D and trimming were determined from the DNA. The sample includes some 180,000 clones, more than 75% of them seen just once. These data are taken from a study of blood T cell repertoires in COVID-19. Study details: Acute and convalescent COVID-19 samples came from the United States, Italy and Spain. Sources were T cells, B-cell-depleted T cells, or PBMCs; the material itself was cDNA or gDNA.

Sample: peripheral blood. The TCR was taken from a man in his forties or fifties with active or convalescent COVID-19. The J gene is TRBJ2-5, the V gene TRBV19; 14 nucleotides match TRBD2. CDR3 sequence reads: CASSTPGLAGAETQYF. CDR3 in DNA: TGTGCCAGTAGCACCCCGGGACTAGCGGGGGCAGAGACCCAGTACTTC.